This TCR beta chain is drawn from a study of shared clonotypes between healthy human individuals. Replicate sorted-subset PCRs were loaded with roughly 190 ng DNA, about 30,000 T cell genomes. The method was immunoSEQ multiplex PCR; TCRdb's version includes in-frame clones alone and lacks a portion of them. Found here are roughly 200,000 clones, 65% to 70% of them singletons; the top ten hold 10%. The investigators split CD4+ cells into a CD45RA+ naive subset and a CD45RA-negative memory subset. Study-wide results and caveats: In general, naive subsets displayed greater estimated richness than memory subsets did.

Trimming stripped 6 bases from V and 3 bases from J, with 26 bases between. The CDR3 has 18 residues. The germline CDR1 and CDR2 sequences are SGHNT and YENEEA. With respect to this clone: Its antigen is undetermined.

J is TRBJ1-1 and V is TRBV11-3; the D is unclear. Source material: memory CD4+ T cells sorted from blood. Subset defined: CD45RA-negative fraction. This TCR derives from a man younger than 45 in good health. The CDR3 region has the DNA TGTGCCAGCAGAAAAATCAAGACAAAGAAGGCTTTTCACACTGAAGCTTTCTTT. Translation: CASRKIKTKKAFHTEAFF.